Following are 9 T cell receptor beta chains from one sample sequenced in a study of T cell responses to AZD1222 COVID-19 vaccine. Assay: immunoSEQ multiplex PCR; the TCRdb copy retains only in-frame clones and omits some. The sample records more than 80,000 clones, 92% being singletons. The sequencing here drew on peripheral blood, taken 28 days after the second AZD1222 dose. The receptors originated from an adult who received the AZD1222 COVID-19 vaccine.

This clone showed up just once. CDR3 amino acids: CASSFGRRAGEQYF. CDR3 nucleotide sequence: TGTGCCAGCAGCTTTGGGAGAAGAGCGGGGGAGCAGTACTTC. The chain links TRBV7-8 to TRBJ2-7; TRBD2 aligns across 7 bases. In germline, CDR1 is SGHVS, CDR2 FQNEAQ. The CDR3 length is 14 residues. V lost 3 bases and J lost 7; bases outside the gene matches: 9. Full variable domain (outside the CDR3, taken from reference TRBV7-8 and TRBJ2-7): GAGVSQSPRYKVAKRGQDVALRCDPISGHVSLFWYQQALGQGPEFLTYFQNEAQLDKSGLPSDRFFAERPEGSVSTLKIQRTQQEDSAVYLCASSFGRRAGEQYFGPGTRLTVT.

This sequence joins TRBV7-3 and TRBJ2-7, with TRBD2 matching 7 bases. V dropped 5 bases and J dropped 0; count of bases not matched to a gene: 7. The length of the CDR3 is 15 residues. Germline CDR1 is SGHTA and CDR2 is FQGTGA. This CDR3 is CASSLNSGPSYEQYF. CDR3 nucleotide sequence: TGTGCCAGCAGCCTAAATAGCGGGCCCTCCTACGAGCAGTACTTC. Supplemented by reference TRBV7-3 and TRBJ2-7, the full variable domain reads GAGVSQTPSNKVTEKGKYVELRCDPISGHTALYWYRQSLGQGPEFLIYFQGTGAADDSGLPNDRFFAVRPEGSVSTLKIQRTERGDSAVYLCASSLNSGPSYEQYFGPGTRLTVT.

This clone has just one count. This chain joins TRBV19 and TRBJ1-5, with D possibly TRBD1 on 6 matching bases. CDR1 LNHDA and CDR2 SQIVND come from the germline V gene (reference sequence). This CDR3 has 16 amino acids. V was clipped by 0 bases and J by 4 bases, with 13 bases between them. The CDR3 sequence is CASSIEGGNGNQPQHF. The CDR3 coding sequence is TGTGCCAGTAGTATAGAGGGGGGCAATGGTAATCAGCCCCAGCATTTT. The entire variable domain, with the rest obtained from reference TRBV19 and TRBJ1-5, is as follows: DGGITQSPKYLFRKEGQNVTLSCEQNLNHDAMYWYRQDPGQGLRLIYYSQIVNDFQKGDIAEGYSVSREKKESFPLTVTSAQKNPTAFYLCASSIEGGNGNQPQHFGDGTRLSIL.

The CDR3 region is CASLGSEVSYEQYF. In DNA form, the CDR3 reads TGTGCCAGTCTGGGGTCAGAAGTCTCCTACGAGCAGTACTTC. This chain uses TRBV2 with TRBJ2-7, with unresolved D. Germline V gene data show CDR1 as SNHLY and CDR2 as FYNNEI. The CDR3 totals 14 residues. Trimming removed 9 bases at V and 0 bases at J, with 15 bases between.

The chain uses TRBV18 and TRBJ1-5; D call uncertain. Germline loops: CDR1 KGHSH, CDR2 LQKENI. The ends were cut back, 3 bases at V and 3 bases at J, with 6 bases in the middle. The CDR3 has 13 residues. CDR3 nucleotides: TGTGCCAGCTCACCCGTCTACAATCAGCCCCAGCATTTT. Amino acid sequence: CASSPVYNQPQHF.

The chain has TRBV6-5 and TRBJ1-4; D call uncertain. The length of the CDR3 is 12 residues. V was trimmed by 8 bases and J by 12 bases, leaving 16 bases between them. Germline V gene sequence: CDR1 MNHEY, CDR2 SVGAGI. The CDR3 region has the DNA TGTGCCAGCTTAGGTCCCGATTGGGAACTGTTTTTT. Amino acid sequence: CASLGPDWELFF.

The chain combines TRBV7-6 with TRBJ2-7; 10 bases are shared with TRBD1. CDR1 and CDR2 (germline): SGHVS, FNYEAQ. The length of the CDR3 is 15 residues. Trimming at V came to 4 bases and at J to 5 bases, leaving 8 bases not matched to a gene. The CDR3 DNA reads TGTGCCAGCAGCTCCCCCGGGACAGGGGAACACGAGCAGTACTTC. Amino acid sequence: CASSSPGTGEHEQYF.

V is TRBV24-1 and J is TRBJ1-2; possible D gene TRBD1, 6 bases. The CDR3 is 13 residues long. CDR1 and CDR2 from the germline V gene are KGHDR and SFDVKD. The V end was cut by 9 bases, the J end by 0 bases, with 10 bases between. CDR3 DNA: TGTGCCACCCAGGACAGCTCTAACTATGGCTACACCTTC. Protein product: CATQDSSNYGYTF.

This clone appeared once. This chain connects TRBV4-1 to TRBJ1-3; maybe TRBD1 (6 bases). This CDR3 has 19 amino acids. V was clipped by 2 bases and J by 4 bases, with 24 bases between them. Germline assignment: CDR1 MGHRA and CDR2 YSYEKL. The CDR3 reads CASSQPIKGGYKGGNTIYF. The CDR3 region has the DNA TGCGCCAGCAGCCAACCCATTAAAGGGGGGTATAAAGGGGGAAACACCATATATTTT.